The 23 T cell receptor beta chains in this list originate from one sample, sequenced in a study of blood T cells in healthy people across ages. Sample-barcoded 5' priming and a J-beta primer mix drove a second PCR of about 6 to 11 cycles. Each CDR3 protein is one row after TCRdb ran MiXCR on the 5' RACE reads. There are 600,000 to 1,000,000 distinct CDR3 sequences in the sample; nearly 60% occur only once, and around 20% lies in the top ten. Sequenced sample: blood. The receptor set was obtained from a man younger than 40 in good health.

The genes are TRBV7-2 and TRBJ2-7; TRBD1 agrees at 9 bases. CDR1 is SGHTA, CDR2 FQGNSA, per germline. The CDR3 has 16 residues. The V and J ends lost 2 bases and 3 bases, in that order; junction bases with no gene match: 8. The CDR3 reads CASSLTRTGDHYEQYF. CDR3 bases: TGTGCCAGCAGCTTAACAAGGACAGGGGACCACTACGAGCAGTACTTC.

This clonotype has more than one count but fewer than ten. The chain uses TRBV29-1 and TRBJ2-5; D remains ambiguous. The CDR3 has 12 residues. Germline CDR1 SQVTM, CDR2 ANQGSEA. Trimming cost V 5 bases and J 1 base, with 8 bases left between them. The CDR3 loop reads CSVLDFQETQYF. The CDR3 DNA sequence: TGCAGCGTTTTAGACTTCCAAGAGACCCAGTACTTC.

This clonotype was seen repeatedly, ten times or more. The chain combines TRBV20-1 with TRBJ2-5, with 11 bases identical to TRBD2. CDR3 length: 14 amino acids. V was clipped by 7 bases and J by 11 bases; unmatched bases: 15. Germline CDR1 reads DFQATT; CDR2 reads SNEGSKA (reference sequence). The CDR3 region has the DNA TGCAGTGGCCGGGGGACTAGCGGTTACAATGAGCAGTACTTC. This gives the protein CSGRGTSGYNEQYF.

V usage is TRBV27 and J usage is TRBJ2-2, with 9 bases that match TRBD1. The germline gives CDR1 MNHEY, CDR2 SMNVEV (reference sequence). Unmatched junction bases numbered 10, after V lost 10 bases and J lost 4 bases. The CDR3 contains 15 residues. The CDR3 coding sequence is TGTGCCACCGCTTATGGGACAGGGAGCACCGGGGAGCTGTTTTTT. Residues: CATAYGTGSTGELFF.

This clonotype appeared once. The chain couples TRBV3-1 to TRBJ2-3; 9 bases are a match to TRBD2. With V trimmed by 1 base and J by 0 bases, 5 bases remained unmatched. This CDR3 has 17 residues. Germline assignment: CDR1 LGHDT and CDR2 YNNKEL (reference sequence). CDR3 loop: CASSQVLAGASTDTQYF. CDR3 bases: TGTGCCAGCAGCCAAGTGTTAGCGGGGGCCAGCACAGATACGCAGTATTTT.

The rearrangement links TRBV7-9 to TRBJ2-3; TRBD1 or TRBD2 may be the D gene (5 bases each). The CDR3 extends over 16 amino acids. V was clipped by 5 bases and J by 2 bases, with 17 bases between them. CDR1 is SEHNR, CDR2 FQNEAQ, per germline (reference sequence). As DNA, the CDR3 is TGTGCCAGCAGCGGTAGGCTTGGGGGAATCACAGATACGCAGTATTTT. Protein sequence: CASSGRLGGITDTQYF.

The chain joins TRBV29-1 to TRBJ1-2, with a tentative D call TRBD1 (5 bases). Trimming took 6 bases from V and 5 from J, leaving 16 bases between them. This CDR3 has 13 residues. CDR1 and CDR2 (germline): SQVTM, ANQGSEA. CDR3 amino acids: CSVGEGLGYGYTF. The CDR3 DNA follows: TGCAGCGTGGGGGAGGGGCTCGGGTATGGCTACACCTTC.

A single count supports this clonotype. One end of the junction is discordant with germline, which a read error may explain. The genes are TRBV20-1 and TRBJ1-2, with TRBD1 as a possible D gene (5 bases). The CDR3 runs 15 residues. Germline CDR1 reads DFQATT; CDR2 reads SNEGSKA (reference sequence). CDR3 bases: TGCAGTGTTAGAGCCCTTGGGGCCCCTGGGGGAAGCTACACCTTC. It yields the protein CSVRALGAPGGSYTF.

The J gene is TRBJ2-1, the V gene TRBV9; possible D gene TRBD2, 6 bases. The CDR3 sequence is 14 residues long. V was clipped by 3 bases and J by 12 bases, with 19 bases between them. Germline CDR1 and CDR2: SGDLS and YYNGEE. CDR3 DNA sequence: TGTGCCAGCAGCGCCCGCACAAAGCAGGGAGGGCAGTTCTTC. This encodes CASSARTKQGGQFF.

This chain uses TRBV10-3 with TRBJ2-7; tentatively, D is TRBD2 (5 bases). Germline lookup yields CDR1 ENHRY and CDR2 SYGVKD. The length of the CDR3 is 17 residues. Trimming shortened V by 4 bases and J by 0 bases, and 19 bases separated the two germline ends. The CDR3 loop reads CAISAVEWESSSYEQYF. CDR3 nucleotide sequence: TGTGCCATCAGTGCTGTCGAGTGGGAGTCGAGCTCCTACGAGCAGTACTTC.

The J gene is TRBJ2-7, the V gene TRBV7-6; TRBD2 agrees at 7 bases. The V gene end was trimmed by 1 base and the J gene end by 6 bases; junction bases not matched to a gene: 9. The germline V gene encodes CDR1 SGHVS and CDR2 FNYEAQ. The CDR3 runs to 15 residues. CDR3 sequence: CASSLGPLGGFEQYF. In nucleotides, the CDR3 is TGTGCCAGCAGCTTAGGGCCTCTGGGGGGGTTCGAGCAGTACTTC.

J is TRBJ2-3 and V is TRBV12-3 or TRBV12-4; TRBD2 is a possible D gene (6 bases). With 6 bases removed from V and 5 bases from J, the gap between germline ends came to 24 bases. The CDR3 loop spans 17 amino acids. The CDR3 nucleotides are TGTGCCAGCAGAAAAGATGTATTCCGGGAGTCGGTAGATACGCAGTATTTT. Its protein is CASRKDVFRESVDTQYF.

This clonotype occurred a few times. V is TRBV2 and J is TRBJ2-7, with 8 bases lining up with TRBD1. J was trimmed by 3 bases and V by 4 bases; bases with no gene match: 2. Germline V gene sequence: CDR1 SNHLY, CDR2 FYNNEI. This CDR3 comprises 13 residues. The DNA of the CDR3 is TGTGCCAGCAGTGGACAGGGGATCTACGAGCAGTACTTC. This translates into CASSGQGIYEQYF.

This chain connects TRBV6-6 to TRBJ2-5; D assignment may be TRBD1 or TRBD2 (5 bases each). Germline assignment: CDR1 MNHNY and CDR2 SVGAGI (reference sequence). V lost 5 bases and J 1 base, leaving 14 bases between the germline ends. The CDR3 contains 15 residues. The CDR3 coding sequence is TGTGCCAGCAGTCCCCCCGAGGGGAGCCAAGAGACCCAGTACTTC. Encoded protein: CASSPPEGSQETQYF.

Remarks on this clonotype: The junction shows a germline mismatch at one end, possibly a read error. This chain joins TRBV2 and TRBJ1-6; unclear D gene. The length of the CDR3 is 14 residues. Germline V lookup: CDR1 SNHLY, CDR2 FYNNEI. CDR3 coding DNA: TGTGCCAGCAGTGAGCCGTCCTCTAATTCACCCCTCCACTTT. Its translation is CASSEPSSNSPLHF.

The V and J genes are TRBV7-2 and TRBJ2-7; 10 bases align to TRBD2. The germline V gene has CDR1 SGHTA and CDR2 FQGNSA. Trimming cost V 5 bases and J 2 bases; bases outside gene matches: 12. The CDR3 sequence is 17 residues long. The DNA for the CDR3 is TGTGCCAGCAGCGATCTAGCGGGAGCAGGGGGGACCTACGAGCAGTACTTC. Amino acids: CASSDLAGAGGTYEQYF. Full variable domain (rest looked up from reference TRBV7-2 and TRBJ2-7): GAGVSQSPSNKVTEKGKDVELRCDPISGHTALYWYRQSLGQGLEFLIYFQGNSAPDKSGLPSDRFSAERTGGSVSTLTIQRTQQEDSAVYLCASSDLAGAGGTYEQYFGPGTRLTVT.

This clonotype has only one observation. The chain uses TRBV10-3 and TRBJ2-1; weak D call: TRBD2 (6 bases). V was trimmed by 11 bases and J by 10 bases, leaving 21 bases between them. CDR3 length: 13 amino acids. The germline CDR1 and CDR2 sequences are ENHRY and SYGVKD. In nucleotides, the CDR3 is TGTGCCCCTATCGCCACTAGCAGGGAAGAGCAGTTCTTC. It yields the protein CAPIATSREEQFF.

The V gene is TRBV27, the J gene TRBJ2-7; TRBD2 aligns across 11 bases. This CDR3 is 14 amino acids long. Unmatched junction bases numbered 4, after V lost 5 bases and J lost 4 bases. The germline gives CDR1 MNHEY, CDR2 SMNVEV (reference sequence). In DNA form, the CDR3 reads TGTGCCAGCAGTATCGGGACTAGCGGATACGAGCAGTACTTC. Amino acid sequence: CASSIGTSGYEQYF.

This clonotype was detected only once. V gene TRBV6-5 combines with J gene TRBJ2-5, with 8 bases matching TRBD1. The DNA end is more similar to TRBJ2-7, so the J call may be wrong. This CDR3 is built from 13 residues. Germline V gene sequence: CDR1 MNHEY, CDR2 SVGAGI. CDR3 DNA: TGTGCCAGCAGACAAACAGGGGGACACGAGCAGTACTTC. It translates to CASRQTGGHEQYF.

The V and J genes are TRBV12-3 or TRBV12-4 and TRBJ1-4; 7 bases are shared with TRBD1. V shed 4 bases, J shed 11 bases, and the junction held 10 bases outside the gene matches. The CDR3 loop spans 14 amino acids. CDR3 coding DNA: TGTGCCAGCAGTTCCCTGGGACAGAGCCTTAAACTGTTTTTT. Protein sequence: CASSSLGQSLKLFF.

This chain joins TRBV9 and TRBJ2-1; possibly TRBD2 for D (5 bases). The end of the DNA fits TRBJ2-7 better, so the J call may be wrong. The CDR3 length is 13 residues. Germline values: CDR1 SGDLS, CDR2 YYNGEE. As DNA, the CDR3 is TGTGCCAGCAGCGTAGGGACTTACGATGAGCAGTACTTC. Its translation is CASSVGTYDEQYF.

In its sample, this clonotype was seen once. The rearrangement links TRBV15 to TRBJ2-3; 9 bases line up with TRBD2. V lost 5 bases to trimming and J lost 1 base; unmatched junction nucleotides: 1. The CDR3 contains 14 residues. CDR1 is LNHNV and CDR2 is YYDKDF in the germline V gene (reference sequence). The CDR3 region has the DNA TGTGCCACCAGCTTAGCGGGGGGCACAGATACGCAGTATTTT. It yields the protein CATSLAGGTDTQYF.

The chain uses TRBV4-2 and TRBJ2-3; TRBD2 matches at 8 bases. Losses at the gene ends were 1 base for V and 6 bases for J; bases not matched to a gene: 15. This CDR3 comprises 18 residues. Germline V gene data show CDR1 as LGHNA and CDR2 as YNFKEQ. The CDR3 nucleotides read TGTGCCAGCAGCCAAGTGGCCAGCGGGGGTCTTATGGGGGATACGCAGTATTTT. Its translation is CASSQVASGGLMGDTQYF.